This entry lists 4 T cell receptor beta chains sequenced from one sample in a study of early T cells in non-severe SARS-CoV-2 infection. TCRdb re-derived calls from the 5' RACE reads in MiXCR, one entry per CDR3 protein. Of tens of thousands of distinct CDR3 sequences in the sample, more than 9% were seen once. Sequencing input: whole blood. All receptors come from an adult who was a healthcare worker with PCR-confirmed SARS-CoV-2 infection or an uninfected control (not recorded which).

V and J are TRBV29-1 and TRBJ2-5, with D hard to call. The germline V gene encodes CDR1 SQVTM and CDR2 ANQGSEA. This CDR3 region has 10 residues. Trimming stripped 5 bases from V and 3 bases from J, with 4 bases between. Here the CDR3 DNA reads TGCAGCGTTCGGGAAGAGACCCAGTACTTC. It specifies CSVREETQYF.

This chain links TRBV28 with TRBJ2-2; D is ambiguous. The CDR3 runs to 14 residues. V was cut by 6 bases and J by 5 bases, with 13 bases left in between. Germline values: CDR1 MDHEN, CDR2 SYDVKM. The CDR3 bases are TGTGCCAGCAGCCAAAGTGCCCGAACCGGGGAGCTGTTTTTT. This sequence encodes CASSQSARTGELFF.

This clonotype was seen a few times. This chain uses TRBV29-1 with TRBJ2-7, with a tentative D call TRBD1 (6 bases). The V end was cut by 6 bases, the J end by 6 bases, with 15 bases between. This CDR3 contains 12 residues. CDR1 is SQVTM, CDR2 ANQGSEA, per germline. The CDR3 coding sequence is TGCAGCGTCGGGTACAGGGCGGGCGAGCAGTACTTC. This codes for CSVGYRAGEQYF.

This clonotype was counted only a few times. The chain carries TRBV5-4 and TRBJ2-3; 8 nucleotides line up with TRBD2. The CDR3 extends over 15 amino acids. J gave up 3 bases and V 2 bases, and 5 bases lay outside the gene matches. Germline V CDR1 and CDR2: SGHNT, YYREEE (reference sequence). This CDR3 reads CASSFSGKMTDTQYF. In DNA, the CDR3 is TGTGCCAGCAGCTTTAGCGGGAAGATGACAGATACGCAGTATTTT.